The clone carrying this T cell receptor beta chain came up many times. The target antigen is unknown. The authors incorporated unique molecular identifiers into the TCR beta cDNA libraries. T cells numbering roughly 1 to 10 million yielded about 500,000 cDNA molecules. Each CDR3 protein gets one entry after TCRdb re-called the PCR reads with MiXCR. Among 700,000 to 800,000 distinct CDR3 sequences listed, 25% to 30% were seen once. The entry originates in a study of post-analysis software for immune sequencing data. Study context: Recorded subtypes: relapsing-remitting, secondary progressive, progressive-relapsing; some patients unannotated. Broader study findings: Patients had higher frequencies than controls of about 5 TRBV segments, including TRBV5-6, TRBV5-1 and TRBV20-1. Same-batch preparations were strongly co-clustered by F measure.

This CDR3 region has 15 residues. V was pared by 5 bases and J by 0 bases, with 11 bases between. The germline V gene encodes CDR1 SNHLY and CDR2 FYNNEI. This TCR was recovered from a girl between 10 and 17 years old with multiple sclerosis. The chain joins TRBV2 to TRBJ2-1; no reliable D call. Material for sequencing was blood. This chain's CDR3 is CASSYSTSSYNEQFF. For the CDR3, the DNA is TGTGCCAGCAGTTACTCGACGAGCTCCTACAATGAGCAGTTCTTC.